These 25 T cell receptor beta chains were all obtained from the same sample, sequenced in a study of blood T cell repertoires in COVID-19. Assay used: immunoSEQ multiplex PCR; TCRdb lists only in-frame clones, some missing. This sample has roughly 270,000 clones, with around 85% found just once. The specimen sequenced was PBMCs or T cells enriched from blood (not recorded which). The receptors stem from a woman aged 45-60 years who had recovered from COVID-19.

The J gene is TRBJ2-3, the V gene TRBV27; TRBD1 matches at 7 bases. J lost 1 base, V lost 3 bases, and 7 bases had no gene match. Germline V gene sequence: CDR1 MNHEY, CDR2 SMNVEV (reference sequence). This CDR3 is built from 16 residues. CDR3 nucleotides: TGTGCCAGCAGTTTCCTTACTCAGGGGGGCACAGATACGCAGTATTTT. The encoded protein is CASSFLTQGGTDTQYF.

The V and J genes are TRBV27 and TRBJ2-5; 8 positions agree with TRBD1. Germline V gives CDR1 MNHEY, CDR2 SMNVEV (reference sequence). The CDR3 length is 16 residues. V lost 2 bases and J lost 7; bases outside the gene matches: 12. CDR3 nucleotides: TGTGCCAGCAGTTTAGCTGGGACAGGTGGGGCAAGGACCCAGTACTTC. Translating it yields CASSLAGTGGARTQYF.

This clone turned up a few times. The DNA of the CDR3 is TGTGCCAGCAGCTTAGTCGCCGGGACTAGCTTTGAGACCCAGTACTTC. It translates to CASSLVAGTSFETQYF. The J gene is TRBJ2-5, the V gene TRBV11-2; TRBD2 matches 9 bases. CDR1 and CDR2 from the germline V gene are SGHAT and FQNNGV. Trimming at V came to 1 base and at J to 5 bases, leaving 8 bases not matched to a gene. The CDR3 is 16 residues long.

This chain uses TRBV29-1 with TRBJ2-3; D is possibly TRBD2 (5 bases). The CDR3 consists of 12 residues. Per the germline V gene, CDR1 is SQVTM and CDR2 is ANQGSEA. V lost 7 bases and J 4 bases, leaving 12 bases between the germline ends. The CDR3, as DNA: TGCAGCGCGGCTGAGGGAGCAGATACGCAGTATTTT. As protein: CSAAEGADTQYF.

The J gene is TRBJ1-3, the V gene TRBV28, with D unclear. V was pared by 2 bases and J by 0 bases, with 11 bases between. The CDR3 consists of 16 residues. Germline loops: CDR1 MDHEN, CDR2 SYDVKM. The CDR3 reads CASSLNSGSSGNTIYF. CDR3 sequence (DNA): TGTGCCAGCAGTTTAAACAGTGGAAGCTCTGGAAACACCATATATTTT. The full variable domain, rest sourced from reference TRBV28 and TRBJ1-3, is DVKVTQSSRYLVKRTGEKVFLECVQDMDHENMFWYRQDPGLGLRLIYFSYDVKMKEKGDIPEGYSVSREKKERFSLILESASTNQTSMYLCASSLNSGSSGNTIYFGEGSWLTVV.

V and J are TRBV28 and TRBJ1-1; D remains unclear. Trimming took 3 bases from V and 9 from J, leaving 17 bases between them. Germline V CDR1 and CDR2: MDHEN, SYDVKM. This CDR3 spans 14 amino acids. CDR3 DNA sequence: TGTGCCAGCAGTTTCATGGCTGCGGTGAGCAAAGCTTTCTTT. Protein product: CASSFMAAVSKAFF.

The chain joins TRBV15 to TRBJ2-5; 10 bases match TRBD2. Trimming removed 0 bases from V and 5 bases from J; junction bases left unmatched: 6. This CDR3 is 16 amino acids long. Germline-derived CDR1 and CDR2 are LNHNV and YYDKDF (reference sequence). The CDR3 nucleotides read TGTGCCACCAGCAGAGATTTAGGACTAGCGGTGGAGACCCAGTACTTC. Protein: CATSRDLGLAVETQYF.

The V gene is TRBV5-1, the J gene TRBJ2-6; weak D call: TRBD1 (6 bases). V was pared by 1 base and J by 0 bases, with 14 bases between. Germline loops: CDR1 SGHRS, CDR2 YFSETQ. This CDR3 is built from 18 residues. The CDR3 DNA follows: TGCGCCAGCAGCTTGATTCCGGGACAAAACTCTGGGGCCAACGTCCTGACTTTC. This codes for CASSLIPGQNSGANVLTF. The variable domain in full, with the rest retrieved from reference TRBV5-1 and TRBJ2-6, is KAGVTQTPRYLIKTRGQQVTLSCSPISGHRSVSWYQQTPGQGLQFLFEYFSETQRNKGNFPGRFSGRQFSNSRSEMNVSTLELGDSALYLCASSLIPGQNSGANVLTFGAGSRLTVL.

The gene calls are TRBV7-9 and TRBJ2-7, with D possibly TRBD2 on 5 matching bases. Germline assignment: CDR1 SEHNR and CDR2 FQNEAQ (reference sequence). The V and J ends lost 5 bases and 12 bases respectively, with 17 bases between them. This CDR3 is built from 12 residues. For the CDR3, the DNA is TGTGCCAGCAGCGATAACACGGAACTAGGGTACTTC. Translated, it gives CASSDNTELGYF. The full variable domain, with the rest looked up from reference TRBV7-9 and TRBJ2-7, is DTGVSQNPRHKITKRGQNVTFRCDPISEHNRLYWYRQTLGQGPEFLTYFQNEAQLEKSRLLSDRFSAERPKGSFSTLEIQRTEQGDSAMYLCASSDNTELGYFGPGTRLTVT.

The V and J genes are TRBV7-8 and TRBJ2-3; a weak D match, TRBD1 (6 bases). The CDR3 has 13 amino acids. Trimming shortened V by 5 bases and J by 3 bases, and 9 bases separated the two germline ends. Germline V CDR1 and CDR2: SGHVS, FQNEAQ. In DNA, the CDR3 is TGTGCCAGCAGCAGGGGGTTGACAGATACGCAGTATTTT. Translating gives CASSRGLTDTQYF.

The rearrangement uses TRBV5-1 and TRBJ1-5, with D unclear. V dropped 4 bases and J dropped 3 bases, with 11 bases sitting between them. CDR1 is SGHRS, CDR2 YFSETQ, per germline. This CDR3 is 14 amino acids long. The CDR3 bases are TGCGCCAGCAGCCCCTACAGCAACAATCAGCCCCAGCATTTT. Amino acids: CASSPYSNNQPQHF.

On this clone: The sample has other DNA sequences that encode this CDR3 too. The J gene is TRBJ1-2, the V gene TRBV5-1, with unresolved D. CDR1 is SGHRS and CDR2 is YFSETQ in the germline V gene. The CDR3 has 13 residues. The ends were cut back, 0 bases at V and 3 bases at J, with 6 bases in the middle. As DNA, the CDR3 is TGCGCCAGCAGCTTGGGACGGGACTATGGCTACACCTTC. It is translated as CASSLGRDYGYTF.

This chain uses TRBV6-5 with TRBJ1-5, with 7 bases lining up with TRBD1. The J segment lost 4 bases and the V segment lost 6 bases, leaving 0 bases of the junction unmatched. The germline CDR1 and CDR2 sequences are MNHEY and SVGAGI. The CDR3 covers 12 residues. CDR3: CASRGQNQPQHF. CDR3 coding DNA: TGTGCCAGCAGGGGACAGAATCAGCCCCAGCATTTT.

The J gene is TRBJ2-1, the V gene TRBV7-3; the match to TRBD1 covers 9 bases. The length of the CDR3 is 14 residues. Germline V lookup: CDR1 SGHTA, CDR2 FQGTGA. Trimming removed 5 bases from V and 7 bases from J; junction bases left unmatched: 6. The CDR3 DNA reads as TGTGCCAGCAGCCGGGACAGGGCGCGTAATGAGCAGTTCTTC. Translation gives CASSRDRARNEQFF. The full variable domain, in which reference TRBV7-3 and TRBJ2-1 provide the parts outside the CDR3, is GAGVSQTPSNKVTEKGKYVELRCDPISGHTALYWYRQSLGQGPEFLIYFQGTGAADDSGLPNDRFFAVRPEGSVSTLKIQRTERGDSAVYLCASSRDRARNEQFFGPGTRLTVL.

This clone was found once. The J gene is TRBJ2-1, the V gene TRBV19, with TRBD1 matching 10 bases. CDR1 and CDR2 (germline): LNHDA, SQIVND (reference sequence). This CDR3 has 15 residues. The trim removed 4 bases at V and 6 bases at J, leaving 6 bases unmatched. CDR3 sequence (DNA): TGTGCCAGTAGTAGGGGACAGGGGAACAGCAATGAGCAGTTCTTC. It is translated as CASSRGQGNSNEQFF.

The chain employs TRBV6-5 and TRBJ1-2, with TRBD1 matching over 7 bases. The CDR3 totals 15 residues. V trimming: 0 bases; J trimming: 4 bases; junction bases outside the gene matches: 5. Germline CDR1 MNHEY, CDR2 SVGAGI. CDR3 loop: CASSYSQGSVYGYTF. The CDR3 region has the DNA TGTGCCAGCAGTTACTCACAGGGGTCTGTCTATGGCTACACCTTC.

This chain uses TRBV19 with TRBJ2-7, with TRBD2 matching over 16 bases. The CDR3 length is 17 residues. CDR1 is LNHDA and CDR2 is SQIVND in the germline V gene (reference sequence). V was pared by 5 bases and J by 0 bases, with 4 bases of the junction left unmatched. The CDR3 here is CASSPGLAGGRSYEQYF. The CDR3 DNA sequence: TGTGCCAGTAGTCCGGGACTAGCGGGGGGGCGCTCCTACGAGCAGTACTTC.

The chain combines TRBV27 with TRBJ1-5; a possible D gene is TRBD1 (5 bases). CDR1 and CDR2 (germline): MNHEY, SMNVEV (reference sequence). The CDR3 length is 14 residues. The ends were cut back, 4 bases at V and 4 bases at J, with 11 bases in the middle. CDR3 amino acids: CASSSLDRNQPQHF. The CDR3 DNA reads as TGTGCCAGCAGTTCCCTCGACAGAAATCAGCCCCAGCATTTT.

This chain links TRBV9 with TRBJ2-3; 9 nucleotides align to TRBD1. The V gene end was trimmed by 3 bases and the J gene end by 2 bases; junction bases not matched to a gene: 4. In germline, CDR1 is SGDLS, CDR2 YYNGEE. The CDR3 contains 15 residues. This CDR3 reads CASSAGQGFTDTQYF. DNA of the CDR3: TGTGCCAGCAGCGCGGGACAGGGTTTCACAGATACGCAGTATTTT. The full variable domain, with the rest looked up from reference TRBV9 and TRBJ2-3, is DSGVTQTPKHLITATGQRVTLRCSPRSGDLSVYWYQQSLDQGLQFLIQYYNGEERAKGNILERFSAQQFPDLHSELNLSSLELGDSALYFCASSAGQGFTDTQYFGPGTRLTVL.

The chain joins TRBV15 to TRBJ2-2, with a possible D match to TRBD2 (5 bases). The CDR3 totals 18 residues. Germline lookup yields CDR1 LNHNV and CDR2 YYDKDF (reference sequence). V lost 0 bases and J 2 bases, leaving 16 bases between the germline ends. The CDR3 region is CATSRDIDRLYNTGELFF. The CDR3 DNA reads TGTGCCACCAGCAGAGATATTGATAGACTATATAACACCGGGGAGCTGTTTTTT.

This chain uses TRBV25-1 with TRBJ1-1, with D possibly TRBD1 on 6 matching bases. Germline V gives CDR1 MGHDK, CDR2 SYGVNS. The V end was cut by 2 bases, the J end by 10 bases, with 20 bases between. The CDR3 has 15 amino acids. The CDR3 DNA follows: TGTGCCAGCAGTGAACGTAAACAGGGTCAAGTCGGAGCTTTCTTT. It specifies CASSERKQGQVGAFF.

The rearrangement uses TRBV27 and TRBJ2-7; no clear D gene. In germline, CDR1 is MNHEY, CDR2 SMNVEV (reference sequence). CDR3 length equals 13 residues. V gave up 5 bases and J gave up 4 bases, with 12 bases separating them. The CDR3 DNA sequence: TGTGCCAGCAGTCGACAATGGAAATACGAGCAGTACTTC. As protein: CASSRQWKYEQYF.

The chain employs TRBV3-1 (or the pseudogene TRBV3-2) and TRBJ2-7; TRBD1 matches 8 bases. The CDR3 length is 13 residues. V lost 2 bases, J lost 13 bases, and 10 bases stayed unmatched. Germline values: CDR1 LGHDT, CDR2 YNNKEL (reference sequence). CDR3 protein: CASSQNEGDRPYF. CDR3 coding DNA: TGTGCCAGCAGCCAAAACGAGGGGGACAGGCCCTACTTC.

This clone was seen a few times. V and J are TRBV18 and TRBJ1-1; D possibly corresponds to TRBD1 (5 bases). Trimming removed 0 bases from V and 0 bases from J, with 8 bases in between. The CDR3 loop spans 15 amino acids. The germline V gene has CDR1 KGHSH and CDR2 LQKENI. CDR3 sequence: CASSPPTAMNTEAFF. Here the CDR3 DNA reads TGTGCCAGCTCACCACCGACAGCAATGAACACTGAAGCTTTCTTT.

This sequence joins TRBV19 and TRBJ2-2, with 8 bases that match TRBD1. After removal of 8 bases from V and 4 bases from J, the junction contained 9 bases not matched to a gene. The CDR3 is 15 residues long. Looked up from germline, CDR1 is LNHDA and CDR2 is SQIVND (reference sequence). CDR3 nucleotides: TGTGCCAGTCGATGGACAGGGAAGGGCACCGGGGAGCTGTTTTTT. The encoded protein is CASRWTGKGTGELFF.